The rows below give T cell receptor beta chains drawn from one sample of a study of blood T cell repertoires in COVID-19. The method was immunoSEQ multiplex PCR; TCRdb's version includes in-frame clones alone and lacks a portion of them. The table records 9,000 to 10,000 clones, 70% to 80% of them present only once. The source material was peripheral blood. Receptors originate from a human donor in a cohort sampled during active COVID-19. Both conserved end residues are part of each CDR3. D genes are given only for firm matches. The size of a clone is reported for some rows only, either as once, few or many, or as a class for expanded clones.

.,.,14,TRBV11-2,TRBJ1-1,TGTGCCAGCAGCGTCAGTGGCGCGGTCACTGAAGCTTTCTTT,CASSVSGAVTEAFF
.,.,15,TRBV6-5,TRBJ2-7,TGTGCCAGCAGTTACGGTACTCCTATTTCCTACGAGCAGTACTTC,CASSYGTPISYEQYF
.,.,17,TRBV6-2/TRBV6-3,TRBJ1-5,TGTGCCAGCAGTTACTCGATTAATTCGGGGGGCAATCAGCCCCAGCATTTT,CASSYSINSGGNQPQHF
few,TRBD1,13,TRBV28,TRBJ1-2,TGTGCCAGCAGTTTAAGTACAGGGGATGGCTACACCTTC,CASSLSTGDGYTF
once,.,15,TRBV21-1,TRBJ2-7,TGTGCCAGCAGCAAAGCGGGGGGAACCCACTACGAGCAGTACTTC,CASSKAGGTHYEQYF
.,.,16,TRBV4-3,TRBJ1-3,TGCGCCAGCAGCCGAACACAGGGTCGCTCTGGAAACACCATATATTTT,CASSRTQGRSGNTIYF
.,.,14,TRBV7-9,TRBJ1-2,TGTGCCAGCAGCCTCGATGGGGAGACCTATGGCTACACCTTC,CASSLDGETYGYTF
.,TRBD1,18,TRBV9,TRBJ1-2,TGTGCCAGCAGCCCCGACCTCCTACCCGACAGGGTTAAAAGTGGCTACACCTTC,CASSPDLLPDRVKSGYTF
.,.,13,TRBV5-8,TRBJ1-3,TGTGCCAGCAGCACTCAGGGGTGGAACACCATATATTTT,CASSTQGWNTIYF
.,.,16,TRBV7-9,TRBJ1-2,TGTGCCAGCAGCTTAGATCTTGCGGCGTTCCCCTATGGCTACACCTTC,CASSLDLAAFPYGYTF
.,TRBD1,16,TRBV5-1,TRBJ1-6,TGCGCCAGCAGCTTGGGACAGGGGGACTATAATTCACCCCTCCACTTT,CASSLGQGDYNSPLHF
.,TRBD2,14,TRBV2,TRBJ2-5,TGTGCCAGCAGTGAATCGGGGGGGCAAGAGACCCAGTACTTC,CASSESGGQETQYF
.,.,14,TRBV9,TRBJ2-2,TGTGCCAGCAATATTGGTCTATCCACCGGGGAGCTGTTTTTT,CASNIGLSTGELFF
.,.,16,TRBV18,TRBJ2-7,TGTGCCAGCTCACCACCGGGCTGGACAGCCGGGTTCGAGCAGTACTTC,CASSPPGWTAGFEQYF
.,.,14,TRBV6-1,TRBJ2-7,TGTGCCAGCAGTGAGACATGGGGCCCTTGGGAGCAGTACTTC,CASSETWGPWEQYF
.,.,12,TRBV30,TRBJ1-1,TGTGCCTGGAGTACCCTTAGCACTGAAGCTTTCTTT,CAWSTLSTEAFF
.,.,17,TRBV19,TRBJ1-3,TGTGCCAGTAGTGAGTCAGGTGGATTCGCCTCTGGAAACACCATATATTTT,CASSESGGFASGNTIYF